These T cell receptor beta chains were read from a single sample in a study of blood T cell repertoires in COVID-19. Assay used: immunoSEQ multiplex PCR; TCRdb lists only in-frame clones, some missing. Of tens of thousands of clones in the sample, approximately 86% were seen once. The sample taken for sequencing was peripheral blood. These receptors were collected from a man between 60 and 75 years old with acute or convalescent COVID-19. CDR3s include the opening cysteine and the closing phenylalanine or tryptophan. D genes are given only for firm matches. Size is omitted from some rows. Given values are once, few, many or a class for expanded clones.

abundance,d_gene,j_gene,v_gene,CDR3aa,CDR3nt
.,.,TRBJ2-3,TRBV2,CASTTVDTQYF,TGTGCCAGCACCACGGTGGATACGCAGTATTTT
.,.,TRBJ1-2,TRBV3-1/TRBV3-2,CASSQAGHSNYGYTF,TGTGCCAGCAGCCAGGCAGGACACTCAAACTATGGCTACACCTTC
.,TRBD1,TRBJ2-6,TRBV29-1,CSVEGGDSDPSGANVLTF,TGCAGCGTTGAAGGTGGGGACAGCGATCCCTCTGGGGCCAACGTCCTGACTTTC
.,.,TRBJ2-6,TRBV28,CASSRQGSGANVLTF,TGTGCCAGCAGCCGCCAGGGGTCCGGGGCCAACGTCCTGACTTTC
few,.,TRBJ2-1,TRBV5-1,CASSLGQYNEQFF,TGCGCCAGCAGCTTGGGACAATACAATGAGCAGTTCTTC
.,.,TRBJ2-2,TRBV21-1,CASSRNRDTGELFF,TGTGCCAGCAGCAGAAACAGGGACACCGGGGAGCTGTTTTTT
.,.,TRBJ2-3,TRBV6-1,CASSEHREYSTQYF,TGTGCCAGCAGTGAACACCGGGAGTACTCTACGCAGTATTTT
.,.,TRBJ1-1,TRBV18,CASSPKGGGTEAFF,TGTGCCAGCTCACCAAAAGGAGGTGGCACTGAAGCTTTCTTT
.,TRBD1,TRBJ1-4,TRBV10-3,CAISRSGTGGSEKLFF,TGTGCCATCAGCAGATCCGGGACAGGAGGCTCGGAAAAACTGTTTTTT
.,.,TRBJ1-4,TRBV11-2,CASSPNGATNEKLFF,TGTGCCAGCAGCCCGAACGGTGCAACTAATGAAAAACTGTTTTTT
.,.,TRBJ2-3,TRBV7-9,CASSRGTTSTDTQYF,TGTGCCAGCAGCCGAGGGACAACTAGCACAGATACGCAGTATTTT
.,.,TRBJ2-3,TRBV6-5,CASSRAERDTQYF,TGTGCCAGCAGTCGCGCCGAAAGAGATACGCAGTATTTT
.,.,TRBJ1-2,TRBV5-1,CASSLAGQSKGYTF,TGCGCCAGCAGCTTGGCCGGACAGTCGAAGGGCTACACCTTC
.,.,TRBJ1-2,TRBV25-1,CASSPGGGPFYGYTF,TGTGCCAGCAGCCCCGGCGGGGGGCCATTCTATGGCTACACCTTC
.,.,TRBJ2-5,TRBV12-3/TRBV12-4,CASSLGEETQYF,TGTGCCAGCAGTTTGGGAGAAGAGACCCAGTACTTC
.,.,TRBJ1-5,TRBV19,CASSTDRNQPQHF,TGTGCCAGTAGTACAGACAGGAATCAGCCCCAGCATTTT
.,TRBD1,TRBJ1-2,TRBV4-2,CASSQVLGGRGLSYGYTF,TGTGCCAGCAGCCAAGTCCTAGGGGGCAGGGGGCTGAGCTATGGCTACACCTTC
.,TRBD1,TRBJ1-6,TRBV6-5,CASSPTGVSPLHF,TGTGCCAGCAGTCCTACAGGGGTCTCACCCCTCCACTTT
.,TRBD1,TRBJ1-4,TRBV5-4,CASSVGQQATNEKLFF,TGTGCCAGCAGCGTGGGACAGCAAGCAACTAATGAAAAACTGTTTTTT
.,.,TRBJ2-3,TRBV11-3,CASSLRPSAGDTQYF,TGTGCCAGCAGCTTAAGACCATCGGCGGGGGATACGCAGTATTTT
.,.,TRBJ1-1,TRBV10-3,CAISNGNTEAFF,TGTGCCATTAGTAACGGGAACACTGAAGCTTTCTTT
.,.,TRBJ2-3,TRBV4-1,CASSQEHPDTQYF,TGCGCCAGCAGCCAAGAACATCCAGATACGCAGTATTTT
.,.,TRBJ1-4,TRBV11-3,CASSPFAEEKLFF,TGTGCCAGCAGCCCCTTCGCGGAAGAAAAACTGTTTTTT
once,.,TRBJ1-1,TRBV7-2,CASSFSRGEAFF,TGTGCCAGCAGCTTTTCCCGGGGTGAAGCTTTCTTT
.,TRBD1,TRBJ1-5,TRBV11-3,CASSPDRVLIRSNQPQHF,TGTGCCAGCAGCCCGGACAGGGTTTTAATAAGAAGCAATCAGCCCCAGCATTTT
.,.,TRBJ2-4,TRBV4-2,CASSQDQAKNIQYF,TGTGCCAGCAGCCAAGACCAAGCCAAAAACATTCAGTACTTC
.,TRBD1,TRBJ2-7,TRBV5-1,CASSSGQGAREQYF,TGCGCCAGCAGCTCGGGACAGGGGGCGCGCGAGCAGTACTTC
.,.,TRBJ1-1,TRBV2,CASSANLNTEAFF,TGTGCCAGCAGTGCTAACTTGAACACTGAAGCTTTCTTT
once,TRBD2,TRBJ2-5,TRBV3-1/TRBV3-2,CASSQTGTSEETQYF,TGTGCCAGCAGCCAGACCGGGACTAGCGAAGAGACCCAGTACTTC
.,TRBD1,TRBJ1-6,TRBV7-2,CASSSGQNNSPLHF,TGTGCCAGCAGCTCGGGACAGAATAATTCACCCCTCCACTTT
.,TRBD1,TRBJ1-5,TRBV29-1,CSVVGQGFGPQHF,TGCAGCGTGGTGGGACAGGGTTTTGGGCCCCAGCATTTT
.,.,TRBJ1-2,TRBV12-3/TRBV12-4,CASSFSRFYGYTF,TGTGCCAGCAGTTTTTCCAGGTTTTATGGCTACACCTTC
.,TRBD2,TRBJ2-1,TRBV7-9,CASRTSGEQFF,TGTGCCAGTCGCACTAGCGGGGAGCAGTTCTTC
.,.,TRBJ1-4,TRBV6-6,CASSSGVEEKLFF,TGTGCCAGCAGTTCAGGGGTAGAGGAAAAACTGTTTTTT
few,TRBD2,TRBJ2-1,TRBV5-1,CASSPRNSGRANEQFF,TGCGCCAGCAGCCCCCGGAATAGCGGGAGGGCCAATGAGCAGTTCTTC
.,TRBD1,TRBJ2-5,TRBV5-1,CASSMGQGDQYF,TGCGCCAGCAGCATGGGACAGGGAGACCAGTACTTC
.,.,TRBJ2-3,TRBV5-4,CASSFGTPFSTDTQYF,TGTGCCAGCAGCTTCGGGACTCCTTTTAGCACAGATACGCAGTATTTT
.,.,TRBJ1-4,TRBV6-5,CASLYGVELFF,TGTGCCAGCCTATACGGGGTCGAACTGTTTTTT
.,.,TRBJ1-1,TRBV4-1,CASSSAGRLTNTEAFF,TGCGCCAGCAGCTCCGCCGGAAGACTTACGAACACTGAAGCTTTCTTT
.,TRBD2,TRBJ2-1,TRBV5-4,CASSPSGYSYNEQFF,TGTGCCAGCTCCCCTAGCGGGTACTCCTACAATGAGCAGTTCTTC
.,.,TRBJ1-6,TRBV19,CASSIPGRGSPLHF,TGTGCCAGTAGTATCCCAGGGCGAGGATCACCCCTCCACTTT
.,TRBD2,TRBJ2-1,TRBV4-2,CASSTRKTSGRMNEQFF,TGTGCCAGCAGCACGCGGAAGACTAGCGGGAGGATGAATGAGCAGTTCTTC
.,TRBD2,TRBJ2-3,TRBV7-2,CASTLLAYTDTQYF,TGTGCCAGCACCTTACTAGCGTATACAGATACGCAGTATTTT
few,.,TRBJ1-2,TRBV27,CASSPEFVSDYGYTF,TGTGCCAGCAGTCCCGAGTTCGTGAGCGACTATGGCTACACCTTC
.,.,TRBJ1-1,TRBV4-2,CASSLNRNTEAFF,TGTGCCAGCAGTCTAAATAGGAACACTGAAGCTTTCTTT
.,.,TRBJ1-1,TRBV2,CADQQRGRGTEAFF,TGTGCCGACCAGCAGCGAGGCCGGGGCACTGAAGCTTTCTTT
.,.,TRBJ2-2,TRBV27,CASSGTRGMKTGELFF,TGTGCCAGCAGTGGGACAAGGGGTATGAAGACCGGGGAGCTGTTTTTT